This T cell receptor beta chain was profiled in a study of blood T cell repertoires in COVID-19. Study details: T cells, B-cell-depleted T cells, or PBMCs supplied cDNA or gDNA.

Seattle enrolled patients during active infection and tracked them longitudinally. Per the authors' pipeline: By means of reference gene primer amplification, nucleated cell counts were estimated. Data came from immunoSEQ multiplex PCR; TCRdb stores just in-frame clones and leaves some out. V and J calls and clone size are those listed in that table; D and trimming were worked out from the DNA. The sample lists around 290,000 clones; 80% to 90% were seen once. A single count supports this clone. Trimming cost V 4 bases and J 8 bases, with 17 bases left between them. Germline CDR1 reads MNHEY; CDR2 reads SVGAGI. The CDR3 spans 14 residues.

The specimen sequenced was peripheral blood. The sequence was collected from a woman in her seventies with COVID-19, enrolled during active disease. V usage is TRBV6-5 and J usage is TRBJ1-2; TRBD1 might be the D (5 bases). The CDR3 nucleotides read TGTGCCAGCAGTTCCTTGGGGGGGTTCCAGGGCTACACCTTC. Translating it yields CASSSLGGFQGYTF.